The source of this TCR beta chain is a study of prognosis after radiotherapy for stage I lung cancer. Study information: Stage I non-small cell lung cancer patients were enrolled in Nanjing, China. This enrollment took place between 2018 and 2019. Medical inoperability was considered to apply to all enrolled non-small cell lung cancer patients.

From genomic DNA, TCR beta CDR3 was amplified by two-round multiplex PCR. First-round PCR, the initial amplification, used primers specific to each TRBV and TRBJ gene. TCRdb itself ran the multiplex PCR reads through MiXCR, one entry per CDR3 protein. The sample contains 20,000 to 25,000 distinct CDR3 sequences, approximately 45% of which appear only once. V lost 6 bases and J 7 bases, leaving 9 bases between the germline ends. Germline CDR1 and CDR2: MNHNS and SASEGT. The CDR3 sequence is 11 residues long. In its sample, this clonotype was seen many times. The clonotype was recovered from a donor over 45 with non-small cell lung cancer. The material was PBMCs, obtained before or after stereotactic body radiation therapy (not recorded which). The genes are TRBV6-1 and TRBJ1-2; D ambiguous. CDR3 coding DNA: TGTGCCAGCAGAAGGGAAGCTGGCTACACCTTC. This encodes CASRREAGYTF.